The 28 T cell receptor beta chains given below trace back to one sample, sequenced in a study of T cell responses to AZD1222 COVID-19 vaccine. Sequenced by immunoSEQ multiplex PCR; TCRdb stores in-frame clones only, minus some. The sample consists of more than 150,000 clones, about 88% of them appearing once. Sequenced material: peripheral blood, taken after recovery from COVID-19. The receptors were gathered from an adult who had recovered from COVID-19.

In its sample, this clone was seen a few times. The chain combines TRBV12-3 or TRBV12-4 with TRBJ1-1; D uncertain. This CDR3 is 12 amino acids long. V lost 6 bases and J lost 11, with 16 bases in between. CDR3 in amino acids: CASRSGGFVAFF. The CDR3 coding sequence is TGTGCCAGCAGGTCTGGTGGGTTCGTGGCTTTCTTT.

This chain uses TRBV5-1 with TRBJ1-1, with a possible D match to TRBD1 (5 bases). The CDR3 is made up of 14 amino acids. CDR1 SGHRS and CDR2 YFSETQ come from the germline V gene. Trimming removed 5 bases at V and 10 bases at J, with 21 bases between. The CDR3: CASSIGAGGSGAFF. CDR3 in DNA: TGCGCCAGCAGTATTGGGGCCGGGGGTTCCGGAGCTTTCTTT.

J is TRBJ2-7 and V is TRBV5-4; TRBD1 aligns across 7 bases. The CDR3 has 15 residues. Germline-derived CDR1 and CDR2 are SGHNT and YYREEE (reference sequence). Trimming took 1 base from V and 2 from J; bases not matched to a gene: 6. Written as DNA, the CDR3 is TGTGCCAGCAGCTTGTTACAGGGGACAACCTACGAGCAGTACTTC. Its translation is CASSLLQGTTYEQYF.

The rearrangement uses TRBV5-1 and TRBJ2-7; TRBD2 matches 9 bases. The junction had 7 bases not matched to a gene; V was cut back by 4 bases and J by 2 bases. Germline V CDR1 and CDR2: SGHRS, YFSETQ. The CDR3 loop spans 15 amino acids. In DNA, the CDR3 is TGCGCCAGCAGCCCGACTAGCGGAGAGACCTACGAGCAGTACTTC. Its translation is CASSPTSGETYEQYF.

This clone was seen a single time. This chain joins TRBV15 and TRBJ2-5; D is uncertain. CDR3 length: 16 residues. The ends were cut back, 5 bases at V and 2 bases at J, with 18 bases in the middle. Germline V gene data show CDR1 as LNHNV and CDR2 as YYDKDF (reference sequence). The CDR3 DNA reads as TGTGCCACCAGCCTTACAGCGTCCCACCCTCAAGAGACCCAGTACTTC. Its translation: CATSLTASHPQETQYF. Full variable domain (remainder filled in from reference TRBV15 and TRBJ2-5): DAMVIQNPRYQVTQFGKPVTLSCSQTLNHNVMYWYQQKSSQAPKLLFHYYDKDFNNEADTPDNFQSRRPNTSFCFLDIRSPGLGDTAMYLCATSLTASHPQETQYFGPGTRLLVL.

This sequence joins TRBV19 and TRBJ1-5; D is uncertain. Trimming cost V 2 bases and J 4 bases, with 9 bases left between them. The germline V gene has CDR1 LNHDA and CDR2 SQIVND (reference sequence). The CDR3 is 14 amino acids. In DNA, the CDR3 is TGTGCCAGTAGTATAACGAGGCCTAATCAGCCCCAGCATTTT. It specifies CASSITRPNQPQHF.

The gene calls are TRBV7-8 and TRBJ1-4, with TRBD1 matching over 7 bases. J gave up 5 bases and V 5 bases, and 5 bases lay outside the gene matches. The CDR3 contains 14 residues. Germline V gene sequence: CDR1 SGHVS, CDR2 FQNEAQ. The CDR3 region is CASSLRDRNEKLFF. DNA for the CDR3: TGTGCCAGCAGCCTCCGGGACAGAAATGAAAAACTGTTTTTT.

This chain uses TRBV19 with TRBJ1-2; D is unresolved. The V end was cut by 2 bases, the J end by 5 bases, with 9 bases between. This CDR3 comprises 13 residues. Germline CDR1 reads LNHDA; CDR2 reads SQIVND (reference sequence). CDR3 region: CASSINPPYGYTF. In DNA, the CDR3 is TGTGCCAGTAGTATAAACCCACCTTATGGCTACACCTTC.

CDR3 coding DNA: TGTGCCCTACGGTGGGGTGGGGACACTGAAGCTTTCTTT. Protein sequence: CALRWGGDTEAFF. The chain combines TRBV7-9 with TRBJ1-1, with unresolved D. There are 13 residues in the CDR3. Germline V gene lookup returns CDR1 SEHNR and CDR2 FQNEAQ (reference sequence). V lost 11 bases to trimming and J lost 3 bases, with 16 bases between them.

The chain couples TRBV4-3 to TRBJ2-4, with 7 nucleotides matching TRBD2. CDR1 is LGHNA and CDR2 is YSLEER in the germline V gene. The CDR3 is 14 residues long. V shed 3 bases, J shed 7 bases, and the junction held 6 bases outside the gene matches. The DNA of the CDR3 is TGCGCCAGCAGCCAGCATGGGGAGGGGAACATTCAGTACTTC. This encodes CASSQHGEGNIQYF.

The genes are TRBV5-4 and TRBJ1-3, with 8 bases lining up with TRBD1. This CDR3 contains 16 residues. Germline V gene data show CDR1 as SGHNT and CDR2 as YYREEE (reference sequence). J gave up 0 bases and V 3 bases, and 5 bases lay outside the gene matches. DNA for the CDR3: TGTGCCAGCAGCTCGGGACAGGCGAGCTCTGGAAACACCATATATTTT. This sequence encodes CASSSGQASSGNTIYF.

The CDR3 protein is CASSQVRQREAFF. The CDR3 DNA is TGTGCCAGCAGCCAAGTCCGACAGCGTGAAGCTTTCTTT. The rearrangement uses TRBV6-6 and TRBJ1-1, with TRBD1 as a possible D gene (5 bases). Germline loops: CDR1 MNHNY, CDR2 SVGAGI (reference sequence). Trimming cost V 6 bases and J 7 bases, with 15 bases left between them. The CDR3 runs to 13 residues.

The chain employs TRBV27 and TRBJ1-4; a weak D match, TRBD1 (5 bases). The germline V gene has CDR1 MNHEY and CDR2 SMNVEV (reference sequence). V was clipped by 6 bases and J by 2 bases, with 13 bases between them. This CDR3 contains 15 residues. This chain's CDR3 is CASSSAGVTNEKLFF. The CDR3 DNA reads TGTGCCAGCAGCTCCGCGGGGGTCACTAATGAAAAACTGTTTTTT.

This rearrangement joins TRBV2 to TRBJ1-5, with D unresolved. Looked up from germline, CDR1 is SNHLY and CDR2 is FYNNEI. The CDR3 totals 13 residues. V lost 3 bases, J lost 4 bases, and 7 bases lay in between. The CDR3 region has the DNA TGTGCCAGCAGTGACGCAAGGAATCAGCCCCAGCATTTT. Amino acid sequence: CASSDARNQPQHF. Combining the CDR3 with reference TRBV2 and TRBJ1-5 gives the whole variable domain EPEVTQTPSHQVTQMGQEVILRCVPISNHLYFYWYRQILGQKVEFLVSFYNNEISEKSEIFDDQFSVERPDGSNFTLKIRSTKLEDSAMYFCASSDARNQPQHFGDGTRLSIL.

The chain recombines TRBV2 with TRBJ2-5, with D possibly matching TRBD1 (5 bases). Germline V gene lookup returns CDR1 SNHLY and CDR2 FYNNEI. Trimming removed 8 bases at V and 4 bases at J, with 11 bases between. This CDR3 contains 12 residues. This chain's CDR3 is CASHQRGETQYF. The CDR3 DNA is TGTGCCAGCCACCAAAGGGGAGAGACCCAGTACTTC.

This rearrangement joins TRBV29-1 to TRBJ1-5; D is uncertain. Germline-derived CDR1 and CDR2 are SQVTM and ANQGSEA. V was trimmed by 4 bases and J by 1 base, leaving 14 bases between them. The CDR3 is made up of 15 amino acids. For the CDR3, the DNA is TGCAGCGTTGTGTTTGGAGTTCCAAGCAATCAGCCCCAGCATTTT. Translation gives CSVVFGVPSNQPQHF. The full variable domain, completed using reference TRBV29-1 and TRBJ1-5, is SAVISQKPSRDICQRGTSLTIQCQVDSQVTMMFWYRQQPGQSLTLIATANQGSEATYESGFVIDKFPISRPNLTFSTLTVSNMSPEDSSIYLCSVVFGVPSNQPQHFGDGTRLSIL.

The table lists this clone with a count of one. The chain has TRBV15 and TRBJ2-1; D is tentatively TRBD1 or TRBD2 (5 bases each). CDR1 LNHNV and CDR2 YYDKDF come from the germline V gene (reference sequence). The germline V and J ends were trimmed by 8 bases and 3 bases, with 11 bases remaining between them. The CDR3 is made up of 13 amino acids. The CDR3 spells CATGTPHYNEQFF. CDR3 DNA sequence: TGTGCCACCGGGACCCCCCACTACAATGAGCAGTTCTTC.

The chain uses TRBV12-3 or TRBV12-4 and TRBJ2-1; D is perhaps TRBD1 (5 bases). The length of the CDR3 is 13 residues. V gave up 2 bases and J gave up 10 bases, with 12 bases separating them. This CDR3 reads CASSLNGAKEQFF. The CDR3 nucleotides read TGTGCCAGCAGTTTAAATGGGGCTAAAGAGCAGTTCTTC.

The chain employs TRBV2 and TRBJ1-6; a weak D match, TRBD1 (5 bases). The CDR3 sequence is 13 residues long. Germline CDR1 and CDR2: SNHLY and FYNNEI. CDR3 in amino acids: CADQGFHNSPLHF. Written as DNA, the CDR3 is TGTGCGGATCAGGGTTTTCATAATTCACCCCTCCACTTT.

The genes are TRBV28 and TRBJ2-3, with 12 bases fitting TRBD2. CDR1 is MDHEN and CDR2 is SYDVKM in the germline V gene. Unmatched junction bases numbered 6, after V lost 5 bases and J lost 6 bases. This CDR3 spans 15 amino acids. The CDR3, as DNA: TGTGCCAGCAGTCCCCTAGCGGGAGGGGTCGATACGCAGTATTTT. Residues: CASSPLAGGVDTQYF.

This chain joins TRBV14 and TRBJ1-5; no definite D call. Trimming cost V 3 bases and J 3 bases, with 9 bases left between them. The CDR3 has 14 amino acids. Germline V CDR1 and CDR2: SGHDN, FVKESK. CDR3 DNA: TGTGCCAGCAGCCAGCAAGGAAACAATCAGCCCCAGCATTTT. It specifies CASSQQGNNQPQHF.

CDR3 nucleotides: TGTGCCAGCAGTGGGACAGCCAACCTTTACGAGCAGTACTTC. Protein product: CASSGTANLYEQYF. The chain employs TRBV2 and TRBJ2-7; maybe TRBD1 (6 bases). V shed 4 bases and J shed 4 bases, with 14 bases lying between them. Per germline, CDR1 SNHLY and CDR2 FYNNEI. The CDR3 consists of 14 residues. The entire variable domain, with the rest obtained from reference TRBV2 and TRBJ2-7, is as follows: EPEVTQTPSHQVTQMGQEVILRCVPISNHLYFYWYRQILGQKVEFLVSFYNNEISEKSEIFDDQFSVERPDGSNFTLKIRSTKLEDSAMYFCASSGTANLYEQYFGPGTRLTVT.

The CDR3 DNA is TGCGCCAGCAGCTTGGTAAGGACTTCTAACTATGGCTACACCTTC. Translation gives CASSLVRTSNYGYTF. The rearrangement links TRBV5-1 to TRBJ1-2; D unclear. The germline gives CDR1 SGHRS, CDR2 YFSETQ. The germline V and J ends were trimmed by 0 bases and 0 bases, with 9 bases remaining between them. This CDR3 spans 15 amino acids.

CDR3 sequence reads: CASSSRADRLNTEAFF. CDR3 in DNA: TGTGCCAGCAGCTCGCGGGCCGACAGATTGAACACTGAAGCTTTCTTT. The chain combines TRBV7-9 with TRBJ1-1, with D perhaps TRBD1 (5 bases). Germline-derived CDR1 and CDR2 are SEHNR and FQNEAQ (reference sequence). The CDR3 sequence is 16 residues long. Trimming took 4 bases from V and 0 from J, leaving 15 bases between them.

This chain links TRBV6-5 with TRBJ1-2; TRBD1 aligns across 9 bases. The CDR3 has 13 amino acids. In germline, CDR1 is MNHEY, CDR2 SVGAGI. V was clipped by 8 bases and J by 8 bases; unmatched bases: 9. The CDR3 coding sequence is TGTGCCAGCGCCAGGACAGGGGTAAACGGCTACACCTTC. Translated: CASARTGVNGYTF.

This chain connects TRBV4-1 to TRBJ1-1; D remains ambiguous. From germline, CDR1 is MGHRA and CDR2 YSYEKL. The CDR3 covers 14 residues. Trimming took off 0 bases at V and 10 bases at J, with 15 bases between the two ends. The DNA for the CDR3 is TGCGCCAGCAGCCAAGATCCGACTCGAGGAGGAGCTTTCTTT. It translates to CASSQDPTRGGAFF.

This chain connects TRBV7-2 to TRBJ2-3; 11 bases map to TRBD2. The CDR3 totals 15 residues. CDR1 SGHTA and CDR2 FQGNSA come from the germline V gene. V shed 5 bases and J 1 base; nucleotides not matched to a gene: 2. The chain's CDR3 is CASSPTSGGTDTQYF. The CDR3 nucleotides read TGTGCCAGCAGCCCGACTAGCGGGGGCACAGATACGCAGTATTTT. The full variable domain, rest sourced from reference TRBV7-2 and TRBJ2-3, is GAGVSQSPSNKVTEKGKDVELRCDPISGHTALYWYRQSLGQGLEFLIYFQGNSAPDKSGLPSDRFSAERTGGSVSTLTIQRTQQEDSAVYLCASSPTSGGTDTQYFGPGTRLTVL.

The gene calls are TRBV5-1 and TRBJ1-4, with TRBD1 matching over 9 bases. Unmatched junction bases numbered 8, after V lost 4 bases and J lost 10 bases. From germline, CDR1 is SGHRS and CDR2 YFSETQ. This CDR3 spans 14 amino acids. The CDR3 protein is CASSPRTGDVKLFF. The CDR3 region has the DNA TGCGCCAGCAGCCCCAGGACAGGGGACGTAAAACTGTTTTTT. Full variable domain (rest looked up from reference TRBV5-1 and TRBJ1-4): KAGVTQTPRYLIKTRGQQVTLSCSPISGHRSVSWYQQTPGQGLQFLFEYFSETQRNKGNFPGRFSGRQFSNSRSEMNVSTLELGDSALYLCASSPRTGDVKLFFGSGTQLSVL.